One and the same sample provided the 4 T cell receptor beta chains below, sequenced in a study of blood T cells in healthy people across ages. Next came a second PCR, run for about 7 to 11 cycles, which used a sample-barcoded 5' primer along with a J-beta primer mix. Using its own MiXCR run on the 5' RACE reads, TCRdb lists one record per CDR3 protein. Of roughly 700,000 distinct CDR3 sequences in the sample, 20% to 25% were seen once. These records were also assigned to another study, of T cells of mothers and their children.

The sample was blood. The receptors derive from a boy aged 5-17 years in good health.

This clonotype came up a few times. V usage is TRBV28 and J usage is TRBJ1-1, with TRBD1 identical over 7 bases. Trimming took 5 bases from V and 5 from J; bases not matched to a gene: 11. Looked up from germline, CDR1 is MDHEN and CDR2 is SYDVKM. The CDR3 covers 15 residues. CDR3 in DNA: TGTGCCAGCAGTCCCAGGGGGGGACACCTTACTGAAGCTTTCTTT. It codes for CASSPRGGHLTEAFF. Full variable domain (remainder filled in from reference TRBV28 and TRBJ1-1): DVKVTQSSRYLVKRTGEKVFLECVQDMDHENMFWYRQDPGLGLRLIYFSYDVKMKEKGDIPEGYSVSREKKERFSLILESASTNQTSMYLCASSPRGGHLTEAFFGQGTRLTVV.

This clonotype was seen a few times. The chain is built from TRBV6-6 and TRBJ1-2; D gene ambiguous. CDR1 is MNHNY, CDR2 SVGAGI, per germline (reference sequence). V was clipped by 8 bases and J by 6 bases, with 10 bases between them. This CDR3 spans 11 amino acids. The CDR3 DNA reads TGTGCCAGCTTCACACTGAATGGCTACACCTTC. This encodes CASFTLNGYTF.

On this clonotype itself: At one boundary the junction diverges from the germline segment, which might be a read error. This chain uses TRBV28 with TRBJ2-1; D ambiguous. From germline, CDR1 is MDHEN and CDR2 SYDVKM. CDR3 length equals 12 residues. The CDR3 spells CASSWNYNEHFF. CDR3 bases: TGTGCCAGCAGTTGGAATTACAATGAGCATTTCTTC.

This clonotype has ten or more counts. CDR3 protein: CASSYTGNTEAFF. Here the CDR3 DNA reads TGTGCCAGCAGTTACACGGGGAACACTGAAGCTTTCTTT. The V and J genes are TRBV27 and TRBJ1-1; D gene ambiguous. V was shortened by 4 bases and J by 1 base, with 7 bases between the two germline ends. Looked up from germline, CDR1 is MNHEY and CDR2 is SMNVEV (reference sequence). This CDR3 has 13 amino acids.